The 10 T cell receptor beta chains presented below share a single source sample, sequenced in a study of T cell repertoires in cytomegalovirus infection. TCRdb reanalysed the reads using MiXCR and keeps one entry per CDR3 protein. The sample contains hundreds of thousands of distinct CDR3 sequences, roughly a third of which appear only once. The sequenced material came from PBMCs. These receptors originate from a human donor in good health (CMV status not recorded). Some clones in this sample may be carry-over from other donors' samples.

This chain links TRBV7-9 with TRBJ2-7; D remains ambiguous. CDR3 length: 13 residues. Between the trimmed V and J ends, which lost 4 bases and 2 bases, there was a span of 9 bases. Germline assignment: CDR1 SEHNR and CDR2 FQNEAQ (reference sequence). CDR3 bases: TGTGCCAGCAGCTCCGCGAGAACCTACGAGCAGTACTTC. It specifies CASSSARTYEQYF.

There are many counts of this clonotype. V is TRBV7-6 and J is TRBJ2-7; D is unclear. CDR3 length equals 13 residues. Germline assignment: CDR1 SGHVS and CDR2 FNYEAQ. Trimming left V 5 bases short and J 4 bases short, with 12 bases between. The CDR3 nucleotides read TGTGCCAGCAGCCCAGAACACGGGTACGAGCAGTACTTC. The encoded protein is CASSPEHGYEQYF.

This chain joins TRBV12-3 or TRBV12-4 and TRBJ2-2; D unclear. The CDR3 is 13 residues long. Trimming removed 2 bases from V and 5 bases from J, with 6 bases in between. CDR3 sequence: CASSLIMTGELFF. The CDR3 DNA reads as TGTGCCAGCAGTTTAATCATGACCGGGGAGCTGTTTTTT.

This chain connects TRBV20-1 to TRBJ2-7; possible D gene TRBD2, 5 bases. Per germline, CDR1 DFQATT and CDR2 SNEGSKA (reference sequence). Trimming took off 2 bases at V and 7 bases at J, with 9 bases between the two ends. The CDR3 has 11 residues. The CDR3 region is CSARTRREQYF. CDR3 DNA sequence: TGCAGTGCTAGAACAAGGAGGGAGCAGTACTTC.

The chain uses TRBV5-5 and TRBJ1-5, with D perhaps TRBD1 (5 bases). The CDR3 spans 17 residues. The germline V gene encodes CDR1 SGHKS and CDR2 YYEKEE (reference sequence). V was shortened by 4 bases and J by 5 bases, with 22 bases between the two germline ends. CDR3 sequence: CASSDGQGLANHQPQHF. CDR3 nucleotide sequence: TGTGCCAGCAGCGATGGTCAGGGACTTGCGAACCATCAGCCCCAGCATTTT.

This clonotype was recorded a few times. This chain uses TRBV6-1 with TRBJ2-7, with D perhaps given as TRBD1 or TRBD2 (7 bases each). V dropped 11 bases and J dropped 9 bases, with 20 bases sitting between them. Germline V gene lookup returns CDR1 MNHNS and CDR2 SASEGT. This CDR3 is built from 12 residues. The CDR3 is CAGDSGTARQYF. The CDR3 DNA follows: TGTGCCGGGGACAGCGGGACCGCCAGGCAGTACTTC.

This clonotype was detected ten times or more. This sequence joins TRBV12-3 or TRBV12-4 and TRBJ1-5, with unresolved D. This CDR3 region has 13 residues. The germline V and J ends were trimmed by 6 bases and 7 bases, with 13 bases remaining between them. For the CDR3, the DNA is TGTGCCAGCAGCTCTACCCATCGCCAGCCCCAGCATTTT. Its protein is CASSSTHRQPQHF.

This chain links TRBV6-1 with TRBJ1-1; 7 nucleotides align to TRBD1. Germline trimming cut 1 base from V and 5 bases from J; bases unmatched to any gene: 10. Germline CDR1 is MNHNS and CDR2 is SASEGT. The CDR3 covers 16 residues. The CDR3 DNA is TGTGCCAGCAGTGAAGAAGGGACCAGGGGGGGGACTGAAGCTTTCTTT. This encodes CASSEEGTRGGTEAFF.

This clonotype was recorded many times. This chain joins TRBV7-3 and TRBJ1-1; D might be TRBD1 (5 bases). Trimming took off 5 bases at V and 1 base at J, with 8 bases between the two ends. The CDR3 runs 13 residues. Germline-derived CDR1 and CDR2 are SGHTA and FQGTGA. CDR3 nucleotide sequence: TGTGCCAGCAGCCGGGACTGGAACACTGAAGCTTTCTTT. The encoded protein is CASSRDWNTEAFF.

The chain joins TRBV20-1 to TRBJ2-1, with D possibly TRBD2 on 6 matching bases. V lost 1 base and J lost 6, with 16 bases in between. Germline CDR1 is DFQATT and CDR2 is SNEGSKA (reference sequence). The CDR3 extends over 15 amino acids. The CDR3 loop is CSARAIGTRRNEQFF. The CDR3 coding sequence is TGCAGTGCTAGAGCCATAGGGACTCGGCGCAATGAGCAGTTCTTC.